This TCR beta chain was recorded in a study of control samples from healthy donors and cancer patients (dated by TCRdb to 2020 to 2022). With respect to this clone: Its antigen target is currently unknown. Per-base qualities were not stored, and no clone one base away is much larger.

Trimming takes 6 bases from V and 0 bases from J, and the germline ends sit 12 bases apart. From a lookup of the germline V gene, CDR1 and CDR2 are KGHSH and LQKENI. The CDR3 runs 15 residues from the cysteine to the phenylalanine. Only CDR3 DNA is held: 45 bases, read in frame from base 1. The library was prepared using the immunoSEQ multiplex PCR assay. TCRdb carries this immuneACCESS record with in-frame sequences only. Its versions omit some clonotypes, under half of them owing to an unresolved V gene in the studies checked, with the rest unexplained. This sample gives about 110,000 clones in total; approximately 90% of them show up just once. The ten largest clones add up to roughly 4.5% of the sample.

The source is a human donor in good health. The donor label of this sample is uncertain. The chain is encoded by TRBV18 joined to TRBJ1-5; the D segment could be TRBD1, given 5 matching bases. The sample consisted of blood. Read as DNA, the sequence is TGTGCCAGCTCGCCTACTCAGGGTAGCAATCAGCCCCAGCATTTT. It translates as CASSPTQGSNQPQHF.